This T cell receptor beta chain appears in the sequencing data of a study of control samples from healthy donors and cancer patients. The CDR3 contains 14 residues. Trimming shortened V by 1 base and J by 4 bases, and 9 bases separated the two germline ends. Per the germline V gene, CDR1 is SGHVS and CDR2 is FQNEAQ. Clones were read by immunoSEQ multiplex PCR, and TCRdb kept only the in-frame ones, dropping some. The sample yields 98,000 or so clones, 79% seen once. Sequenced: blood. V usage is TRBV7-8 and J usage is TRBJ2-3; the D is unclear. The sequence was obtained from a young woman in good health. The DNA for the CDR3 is TGTGCCAGCAGCTTAGTGAGTGGGCCAGATACGCAGTATTTT. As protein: CASSLVSGPDTQYF.